This paragraph covers one T cell receptor (beta chain) sequence. These data are taken from a study of brain T cells in children with intractable seizures. Here immunoSEQ multiplex PCR was the method, and the copy in TCRdb shows in-frame clones only, minus some. The top ten clones hold 5.5% to 6% of a sample with under 400,000 clones, over 85% of them seen once. This CDR3 is built from 14 residues. CDR1 and CDR2 from the germline V gene are SGHRS and YFSETQ. V was trimmed by 1 base and J by 2 bases, leaving 10 bases between them. Time point defined: blood from clinic visit 5 months post-surgery; TSC patient then seizure free. Sequencing was limited to surgery cases with top T cell transcript signatures in brain tissue.

The TCR originated in a boy in the first two years of life with tuberous sclerosis and intractable seizures. Specimen: peripheral blood, collected more than 4 months after surgery. V usage is TRBV5-1 and J usage is TRBJ2-7; D call uncertain. The CDR3 region is CASSLITDTYEQYF. The DNA for the CDR3 is TGCGCCAGCAGCTTGATTACGGATACCTACGAGCAGTACTTC. Combining the CDR3 with reference TRBV5-1 and TRBJ2-7 gives the whole variable domain KAGVTQTPRYLIKTRGQQVTLSCSPISGHRSVSWYQQTPGQGLQFLFEYFSETQRNKGNFPGRFSGRQFSNSRSEMNVSTLELGDSALYLCASSLITDTYEQYFGPGTRLTVT.